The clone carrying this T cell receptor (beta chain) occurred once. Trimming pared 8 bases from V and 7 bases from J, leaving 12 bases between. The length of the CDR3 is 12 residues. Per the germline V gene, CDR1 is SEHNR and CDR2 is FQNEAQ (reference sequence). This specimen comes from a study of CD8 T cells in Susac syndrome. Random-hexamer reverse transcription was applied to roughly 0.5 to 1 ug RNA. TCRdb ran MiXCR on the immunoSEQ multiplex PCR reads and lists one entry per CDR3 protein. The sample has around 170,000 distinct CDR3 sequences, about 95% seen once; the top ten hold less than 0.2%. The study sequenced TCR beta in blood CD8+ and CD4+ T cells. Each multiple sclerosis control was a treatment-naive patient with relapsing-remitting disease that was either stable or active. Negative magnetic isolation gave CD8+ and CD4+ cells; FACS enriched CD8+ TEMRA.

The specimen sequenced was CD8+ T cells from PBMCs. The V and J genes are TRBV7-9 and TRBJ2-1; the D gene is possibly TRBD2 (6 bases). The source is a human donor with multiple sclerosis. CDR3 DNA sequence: TGTGCCAGCGGACTAAGCGGGAATGAGCAGTTCTTC. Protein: CASGLSGNEQFF.